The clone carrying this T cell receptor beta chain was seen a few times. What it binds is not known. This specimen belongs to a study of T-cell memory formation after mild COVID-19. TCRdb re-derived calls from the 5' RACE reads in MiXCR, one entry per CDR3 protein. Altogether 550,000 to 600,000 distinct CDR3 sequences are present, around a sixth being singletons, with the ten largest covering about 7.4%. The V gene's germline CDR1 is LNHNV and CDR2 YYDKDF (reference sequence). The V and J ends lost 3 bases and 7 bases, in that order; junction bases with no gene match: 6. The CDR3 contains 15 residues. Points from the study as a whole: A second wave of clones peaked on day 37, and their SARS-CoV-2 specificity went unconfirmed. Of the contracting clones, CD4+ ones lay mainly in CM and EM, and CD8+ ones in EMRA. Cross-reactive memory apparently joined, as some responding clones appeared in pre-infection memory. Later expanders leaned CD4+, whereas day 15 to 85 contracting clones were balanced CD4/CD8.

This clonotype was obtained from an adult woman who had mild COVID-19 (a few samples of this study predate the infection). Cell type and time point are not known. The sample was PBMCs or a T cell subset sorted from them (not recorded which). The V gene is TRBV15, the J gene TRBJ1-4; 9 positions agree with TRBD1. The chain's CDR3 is CATSRGTGQSEKLFF. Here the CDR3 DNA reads TGTGCCACCAGCAGGGGGACAGGGCAGAGTGAAAAACTGTTTTTT.